This T cell receptor (beta chain) comes out of a study of T cell responses to AZD1222 COVID-19 vaccine. Background on the study: It was second doses at about 4 or about 12 weeks that were pooled.

Clones were read by immunoSEQ multiplex PCR, and TCRdb kept only the in-frame ones, dropping some. This table holds about 140,000 clones, roughly 90% found once. Findings and limits, study-wide: Unmutated variant regions are reportedly the target of nearly half of TCRs that are spike-specific.

Between the trimmed V and J ends, which lost 1 base and 2 bases, there was a span of 17 bases. The germline gives CDR1 SGHVS, CDR2 FNYEAQ. This CDR3 spans 17 amino acids. With regard to this clone: What it recognizes is unknown.

This receptor was taken from an adult in good health. This specimen consisted of peripheral blood, obtained on day 0 of AZD1222 vaccination. This rearrangement joins TRBV7-6 to TRBJ1-2, with TRBD1 as a possible D gene (5 bases). The CDR3 coding sequence is TGTGCCAGCAGCTTAGTAGCAGGGAGGTTACAGAACTATGGCTACACCTTC. Residues: CASSLVAGRLQNYGYTF. Drawing the rest from reference TRBV7-6 and TRBJ1-2, the complete variable domain is GAGVSQSPRYKVTKRGQDVALRCDPISGHVSLYWYRQALGQGPEFLTYFNYEAQQDKSGLPNDRFSAERPEGSISTLTIQRTEQRDSAMYRCASSLVAGRLQNYGYTFGSGTRLTVV.